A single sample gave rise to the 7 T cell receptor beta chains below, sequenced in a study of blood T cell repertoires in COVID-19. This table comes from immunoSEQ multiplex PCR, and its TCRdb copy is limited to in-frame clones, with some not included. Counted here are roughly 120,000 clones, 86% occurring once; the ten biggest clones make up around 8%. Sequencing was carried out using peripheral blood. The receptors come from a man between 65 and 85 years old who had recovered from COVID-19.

For the CDR3, the DNA is TGTGCCAGCAGCCATGATGACAGGGGGGCTGAAGCTTTCTTT. As protein: CASSHDDRGAEAFF. The chain has TRBV3-1 (or the pseudogene TRBV3-2) and TRBJ1-1; 9 nucleotides align to TRBD1. With 3 bases clipped from V and 6 bases from J, the junction kept 5 bases outside the gene matches. Per the germline V gene, CDR1 is LGHDT and CDR2 is YNNKEL (reference sequence). CDR3 length: 14 amino acids.

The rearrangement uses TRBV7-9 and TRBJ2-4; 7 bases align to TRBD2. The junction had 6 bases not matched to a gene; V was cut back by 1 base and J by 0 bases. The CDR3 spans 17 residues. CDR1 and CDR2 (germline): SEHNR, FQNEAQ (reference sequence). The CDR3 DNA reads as TGTGCCAGCAGCTTAGGGGGGACTAAATTAGCCAAAAACATTCAGTACTTC. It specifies CASSLGGTKLAKNIQYF.

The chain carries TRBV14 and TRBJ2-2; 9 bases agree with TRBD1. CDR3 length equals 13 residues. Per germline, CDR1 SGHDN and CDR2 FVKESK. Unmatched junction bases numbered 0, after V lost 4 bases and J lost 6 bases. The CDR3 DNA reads TGTGCCAGCAGCCGGACAGGGGCCGGGGAGCTGTTTTTT. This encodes CASSRTGAGELFF.

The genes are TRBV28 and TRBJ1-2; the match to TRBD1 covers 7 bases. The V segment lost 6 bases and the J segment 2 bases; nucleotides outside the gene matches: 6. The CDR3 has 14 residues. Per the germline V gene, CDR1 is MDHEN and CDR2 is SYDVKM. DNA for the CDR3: TGTGCCAGCAGCCGCGCGACAGGGAACTATGGCTACACCTTC. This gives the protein CASSRATGNYGYTF.

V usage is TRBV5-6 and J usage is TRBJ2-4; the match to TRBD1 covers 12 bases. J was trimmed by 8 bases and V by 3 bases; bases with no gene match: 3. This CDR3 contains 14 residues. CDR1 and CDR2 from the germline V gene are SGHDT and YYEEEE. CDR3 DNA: TGTGCCAGCAGCTGGGGACAGGGGGCTGACATTCAGTACTTC. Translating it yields CASSWGQGADIQYF.

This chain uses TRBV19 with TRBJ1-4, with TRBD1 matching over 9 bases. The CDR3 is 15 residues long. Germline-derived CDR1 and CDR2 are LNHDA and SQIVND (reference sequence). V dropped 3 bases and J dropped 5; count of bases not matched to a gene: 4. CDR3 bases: TGTGCCAGTAGTATCCCGGGACAGGGAAATGAAAAACTGTTTTTT. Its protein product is CASSIPGQGNEKLFF.

CDR3 sequence reads: CASSLSRADRDSNQPQHF. The CDR3 DNA is TGTGCCAGCAGTTTATCCCGGGCGGACCGGGATAGCAATCAGCCCCAGCATTTT. The chain employs TRBV27 and TRBJ1-5, with D unresolved. This CDR3 is 18 amino acids long. The germline V and J ends were trimmed by 0 bases and 0 bases, with 15 bases remaining between them. Germline V gives CDR1 MNHEY, CDR2 SMNVEV (reference sequence).